The source of this TCR beta chain is a study of blood T cell repertoires in COVID-19. Assay used: immunoSEQ multiplex PCR; TCRdb lists only in-frame clones, some missing. This table has about 180,000 clones, 83% appearing once. The TCR sequence derives from a human donor in a cohort sampled during active COVID-19. The sequenced sample was peripheral blood.

The CDR3 DNA reads TGTGCCAGCAGTGTTTCGCTAGCGGGGTCCCACAATGAGCAGTTCTTC. It yields the protein CASSVSLAGSHNEQFF. The chain carries TRBV6-1 and TRBJ2-1, with TRBD2 matching 9 bases. Germline V gene lookup returns CDR1 MNHNS and CDR2 SASEGT. The CDR3 spans 16 residues. J lost 5 bases, V lost 4 bases, and 9 bases had no gene match.